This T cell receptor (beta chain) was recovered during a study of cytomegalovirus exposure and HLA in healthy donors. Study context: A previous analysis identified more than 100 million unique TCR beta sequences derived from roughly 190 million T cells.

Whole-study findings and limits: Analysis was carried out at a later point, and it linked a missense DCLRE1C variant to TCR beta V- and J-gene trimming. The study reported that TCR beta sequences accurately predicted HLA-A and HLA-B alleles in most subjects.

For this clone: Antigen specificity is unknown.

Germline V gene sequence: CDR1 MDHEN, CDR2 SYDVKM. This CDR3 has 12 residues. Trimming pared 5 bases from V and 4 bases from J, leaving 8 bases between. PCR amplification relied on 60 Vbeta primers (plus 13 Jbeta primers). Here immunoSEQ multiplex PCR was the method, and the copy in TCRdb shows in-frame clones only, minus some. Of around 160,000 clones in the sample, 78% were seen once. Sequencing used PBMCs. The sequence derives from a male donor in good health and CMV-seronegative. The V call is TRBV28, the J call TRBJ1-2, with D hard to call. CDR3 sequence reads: CASSAHRYGYTF. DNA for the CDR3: TGTGCCAGCAGTGCACATCGCTATGGCTACACCTTC.